Sequencing of this T cell receptor beta chain was carried out in a study of cytomegalovirus exposure and HLA in healthy donors. Background on the study: The platform used for the 120 or so validation repertoires matched that of the 666 first-cohort repertoires, a later analysis reported. Study-level points and caveats: Subsequent analysis revealed that first-cohort TCR clusters tended to co-occur in the roughly 120 validation repertoires. There were a few CMV-associated chains whose specificity for CMV antigens was confirmed in vitro. The study listed around 150 cytomegalovirus-associated TCR beta chains.

In regard to this clone: What it recognizes is unknown.

The data were produced by immunoSEQ multiplex PCR, yet TCRdb's version contains in-frame clones alone and is incomplete. Seen here are 60,000 to 75,000 clones, about 96% observed once, and the top ten hold 0.9%. In germline, CDR1 is LNHDA, CDR2 SQIVND (reference sequence). There are 14 residues in the CDR3. V lost 5 bases to trimming and J lost 6 bases; unmatched junction nucleotides: 5. This TCR was sampled from a man aged 18 to 35 in good health and CMV-seronegative. This chain uses TRBV19 with TRBJ2-1; 9 bases agree with TRBD1. Sample: PBMCs. CDR3 in amino acids: CASSRRDRVNEQFF. CDR3 nucleotide sequence: TGTGCCAGTAGTCGCCGGGACAGGGTCAATGAGCAGTTCTTC.